This T cell receptor beta chain comes out of a study of regulatory T cells in long-lasting Graves disease. This clonotype turned up a few times. Germline V CDR1 and CDR2: KGHDR, SFDVKD. There are 11 residues in the CDR3. The germline V and J ends were trimmed by 10 bases and 4 bases, with 9 bases remaining between them. Construction of TCR beta libraries relied on iRepertoire HTBI primers and on Arm-PCR targeting CDR3 regions. TCRdb independently ran MiXCR on the multiplex PCR reads; one entry per CDR3 protein. The table lists about 400,000 distinct CDR3 sequences, approximately 16% of them singletons, with under 9% in the top ten. Noted time point: newly diagnosed GD, antithyroid drugs for less than 3 months. RNA isolated from PBMCs was used to make the TCR library. The data also belong to a second study, concerning T cells in Graves' hyperthyroidism and ophthalmopathy. Turning to that study: Each patient was aged 18 to 65 and had newly diagnosed hyperthyroidism of under 2 months' duration. Investigators excluded patients with uncontrolled infection, other autoimmune disease, pregnancy or lactation.

The chain carries TRBV24-1 and TRBJ1-1; D might be TRBD1 (5 bases). This receptor was taken from a woman in her thirties or forties with Graves disease. The sample was peripheral blood mononuclear cells (PBMCs), taken at new diagnosis, from a patient treated with antithyroid drugs. CDR3: CATGHPTEAFF. CDR3 bases: TGTGCCACAGGACACCCCACTGAAGCTTTCTTT.